This T cell receptor (beta chain) was captured in a study of blood T cell repertoires in COVID-19 (dated by TCRdb to 2018 to 2021). With respect to the entire study: Samples from collaborators originated in the United States, Italy and Spain and spanned both the acute and convalescent phases of COVID-19. The dataset comprised deeply sampled blood TCRbeta repertoires from subjects exposed to, actively infected with, or recovered from COVID-19. The prospective study material was composed of cDNA or gDNA derived from T cells, B-cell-depleted T cells, or PBMCs. The samples were drawn from two sources: the first 160 participants of the ongoing ImmuneRACE study, and 950 to 1,500 subjects contributed by 6 global collaborators. Where available, HLA class I and class II types were taken from metadata supplied by the sample provider and were not determined by assay-based typing. The sample metadata nearly always contained a de-identified subject ID, COVID-19 status, age in years and sex. The repertoires were released in a freely available public database intended as a resource for research on the immune response to SARS-CoV-2.

This clone has just a few counts. Its recognized antigen is unknown. Per-base qualities were not stored, and no clone one base away is much larger. V is reduced by 1 base and J by 7 bases, leaving a spacing of 3 bases between them. The germline V gene yields SGHDT for CDR1 and YYEEEE for CDR2. The CDR3 numbers 11 residues from cysteine through phenylalanine. Solely the CDR3 DNA is kept, with 33 bases framed from the first base. Points the paper makes about the study in general: The quantity of clinical and demographic metadata differed by source and by participant and was supplied without curation.

The immunoSEQ Assay, a bias-controlled multiplex PCR, was used to amplify TCRbeta CDR3 regions from genomic DNA. The study's processing was this. The number of nucleated cells in each sample was estimated from the amplification of reference gene primers within the assay. To quantify the absolute abundance of each unique TCRbeta CDR3 rearrangement, sequence reads were collapsed and filtered. For each sample, productive Simpson clonality was calculated as the square root of Simpson's diversity index across productive rearrangements. What TCRdb holds here is the immuneACCESS table cut down to in-frame rearrangements. Part of the clones is not present; checked against another copy, under half of the missing clones reflect an unresolved V gene, and the others are unexplained. V and J calls and clone size are as listed in that table; D and trimming were resolved from the DNA. A total of approximately 470,000 clones appear in this sample, around 90% of them only once. Roughly 0.7% of the sample is held by the ten biggest clonotypes.

In the prospective study, participants were about 18 to 100 years old, resided in about two dozen geographic areas of the United States, and were enrolled through a virtual design. In the prospective study, participants were assigned to cohorts based on the clinical history participants reported in a screening survey and a study questionnaire. ImmuneRACE Cohort 3 recovered participants were defined by two consecutive negative NP/OP PCR tests, healthcare professional clearance, or symptom resolution. In the prospective study, mobile phlebotomists collected whole blood, serum and a nasopharyngeal or oropharyngeal swab from each participant. Prospective study participants could optionally give additional blood draws and questionnaires over an approximately two-month period. Blood samples from the prospective study were shipped frozen or at room temperature prior to DNA extraction.

The receptor chain draws on TRBV5-6 and TRBJ2-1; the D gene lacks a confident call. The sample consisted of PBMCs or T cells enriched from blood (not recorded which). This TCR derives from a woman aged 18-29 years who had recovered from COVID-19. The nucleotide sequence is given as TGTGCCAGCAGCTTGATAAATGAGCAGTTCTTC. It encodes CASSLINEQFF.